Given below is one T cell receptor beta chain in context. This specimen belongs to a study of T cell repertoires in cytomegalovirus infection. Across the whole study: Public TCR beta signatures indicated both CMV infection and matching HLA type.

A single record per CDR3 protein comes from TCRdb applying MiXCR to the reads. The table lists approximately 630,000 distinct CDR3 sequences, around 24% of them singletons. The material sequenced was CD8+ T cells from PBMCs. This clonotype was obtained from a human donor in good health (CMV status not recorded). Some clones in this sample may be carry-over from other donors' samples.

The CDR3 sequence is CASSLGFSYNSPLHF. The DNA of the CDR3 is TGTGCCAGCAGCTTAGGATTCTCCTATAATTCACCCCTCCACTTT. V and J are TRBV5-8 and TRBJ1-6; D uncertain. Germline CDR1 reads SGHTS; CDR2 reads YDEGEE. Trimming removed 2 bases from V and 0 bases from J, with 6 bases in between. This CDR3 region has 15 residues.